The source of this T cell receptor (beta chain) is a study of OX40 agonist ivuxolimab in advanced cancers. The overall study: People in dose escalation had one of these cancers: hepatocellular carcinoma, melanoma, renal cell or head and neck cancer.

Patients were ineligible given autoimmune disease history or systemic immunosuppression. Notes on this clone: Antigen: not known.

The study, taken as a whole, reports: More expanded clones were found, on average, in CD8+ than in CD4+ T cells.

Clones were sequenced by immunoSEQ multiplex PCR, and TCRdb holds only the in-frame ones, with some missing. The sample has fewer than 50,000 clones; about 89% are singletons. CDR1 is KGHSH and CDR2 is LQKENI in the germline V gene. The CDR3 runs 14 residues. V lost 3 bases to trimming and J lost 4 bases; unmatched junction nucleotides: 5. The sequence came from an adult with an advanced solid tumor such as melanoma, head and neck, liver or kidney cancer. The V and J genes are TRBV18 and TRBJ2-7; 8 bases match TRBD1. The sample in question was CD4+ or CD8+ T cells sorted from blood, obtained in a trial of the OX40 agonist ivuxolimab. The CDR3 DNA reads as TGTGCCAGCTCACCCCGGGACAGGATTTACGAGCAGTACTTC. This codes for CASSPRDRIYEQYF.